These 5 T cell receptor beta chains share one sample of origin, sequenced in a study of blood T cell dynamics during melanoma immunotherapy. Libraries were prepared by immunoSEQ multiplex PCR; TCRdb keeps only in-frame clonotypes and omits some of them. The sample carries approximately 15,000 clones, around 83% recorded once. Time point indicated: pre-treatment baseline. This specimen was blood, taken from a patient treated with checkpoint blockade. The origin of the receptors is a human donor with melanoma.

The V and J genes are TRBV27 and TRBJ1-2; the D is unclear. CDR3 length: 14 amino acids. V was cut by 0 bases and J by 7 bases, with 12 bases left in between. Looked up from germline, CDR1 is MNHEY and CDR2 is SMNVEV (reference sequence). The CDR3 reads CASSLSSGLGGYTF. The CDR3 nucleotides are TGTGCCAGCAGTTTATCTTCAGGTCTCGGTGGCTACACCTTC.

V gene TRBV7-3 combines with J gene TRBJ2-7, with 8 nucleotides matching TRBD1. Germline loops: CDR1 SGHTA, CDR2 FQGTGA. The CDR3 contains 16 residues. J gave up 0 bases and V 5 bases, and 9 bases lay outside the gene matches. This chain's CDR3 is CASSDPGTGSSYEQYF. Written as DNA, the CDR3 is TGTGCCAGCAGCGACCCCGGGACAGGATCCTCCTACGAGCAGTACTTC.

The chain combines TRBV11-2 with TRBJ2-5; D gene uncertain. V lost 5 bases and J 5 bases, leaving 15 bases between the germline ends. The CDR3 sequence is 14 residues long. Germline V gives CDR1 SGHAT, CDR2 FQNNGV. This CDR3 reads CASSLRARRETQYF. The CDR3 DNA sequence: TGTGCCAGCAGCCTACGGGCCCGGCGGGAGACCCAGTACTTC.

The chain combines TRBV30 with TRBJ2-5, with D perhaps matching TRBD2 (5 bases). The CDR3 is made up of 13 amino acids. Trimming removed 2 bases at V and 2 bases at J, with 9 bases between. Germline CDR1 and CDR2: GTSNPN and SVGIG (reference sequence). CDR3 DNA sequence: TGTGCCTGGAGTAGGACGGGACAAGAGACCCAGTACTTC. Its protein product is CAWSRTGQETQYF.

The rearrangement joins TRBV28 to TRBJ2-5; D unresolved. V lost 3 bases and J 2 bases, leaving 7 bases between the germline ends. The CDR3 covers 13 residues. The germline CDR1 and CDR2 sequences are MDHEN and SYDVKM. The DNA of the CDR3 is TGTGCCAGCAGTTTCGGGTCTCAAGAGACCCAGTACTTC. Translating it yields CASSFGSQETQYF.